In its sample, the clone carrying this TCR beta chain was seen a few times. Libraries were prepared by immunoSEQ multiplex PCR; TCRdb keeps only in-frame clonotypes and omits some of them. The table shows 40,000 or so clones, with around four fifths occurring only once. The data derive from a study of blood T cell repertoires in COVID-19. The specimen was peripheral blood. This clonotype was sampled from a man aged 50-60 years with active COVID-19.

The CDR3 sequence is CSVDSGDRPYEQYF. The CDR3 nucleotides are TGCAGCGTTGACTCAGGGGACAGACCATACGAGCAGTACTTC. This chain uses TRBV29-1 with TRBJ2-7, with TRBD1 identical over 7 bases. V lost 3 bases to trimming and J lost 4 bases; unmatched junction nucleotides: 9. CDR3 size: 14 residues. Germline loops: CDR1 SQVTM, CDR2 ANQGSEA.